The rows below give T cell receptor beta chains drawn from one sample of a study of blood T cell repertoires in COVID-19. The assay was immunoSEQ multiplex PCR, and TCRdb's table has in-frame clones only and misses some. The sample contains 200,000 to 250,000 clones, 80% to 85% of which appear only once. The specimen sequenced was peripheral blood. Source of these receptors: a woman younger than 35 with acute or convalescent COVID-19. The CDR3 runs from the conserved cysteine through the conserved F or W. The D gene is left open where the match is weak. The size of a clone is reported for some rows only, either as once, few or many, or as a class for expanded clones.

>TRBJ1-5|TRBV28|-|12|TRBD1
TGTGCCAGCAGGAAGGGGGCACAGCCCCAGCATTTT
CASRKGAQPQHF
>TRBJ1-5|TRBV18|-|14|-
TGTGCCAGCTCACCAGGGAGGGGCAATCAGCCCCAGCATTTT
CASSPGRGNQPQHF
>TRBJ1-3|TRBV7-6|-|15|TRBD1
TGTGCCAGCAGCCCACTGGGACAGGGAGGGAGCACCATATATTTT
CASSPLGQGGSTIYF
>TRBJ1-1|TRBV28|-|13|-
TGTGCCAGCAGTTTGACGGGTAACACTGAAGCTTTCTTT
CASSLTGNTEAFF
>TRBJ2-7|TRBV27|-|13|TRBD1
TGTGCCAGCAGTCCCGGACAGGCCACCACGCAGTACTTC
CASSPGQATTQYF
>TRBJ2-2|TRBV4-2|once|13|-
TGTGCCAGCAGCCAATTGGCCACCGGGGAGCTGTTTTTT
CASSQLATGELFF
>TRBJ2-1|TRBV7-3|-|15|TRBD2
TGTGCCAGCAGTTTAGCGGGAGGGGAAGACAATGAGCAGTTCTTC
CASSLAGGEDNEQFF
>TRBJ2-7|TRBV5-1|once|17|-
TGCGCCAGCAGCTTGTCCGTGGGTCAGAGGTCCTCTTACGAGCAGTACTTC
CASSLSVGQRSSYEQYF
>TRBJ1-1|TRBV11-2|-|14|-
TGTGCCAGCAGCTCTATTAGAGACGGGAGTAGGGCTTTCTTT
CASSSIRDGSRAFF
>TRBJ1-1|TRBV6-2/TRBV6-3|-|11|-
TGTGCCAGCAGCCACTTTTCTGAAGCTTTCTTT
CASSHFSEAFF
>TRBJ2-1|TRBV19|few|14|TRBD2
TGTGCCAGTAGTGGGGGAGGGGACTACAATGAGCAGTTCTTC
CASSGGGDYNEQFF
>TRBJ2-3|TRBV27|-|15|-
TGTGCCAGCAGTTTACCAGGACTTTACACAGATACGCAGTATTTT
CASSLPGLYTDTQYF
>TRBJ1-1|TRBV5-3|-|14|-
TGTGCCAGAAGCTTCGGCCGCGGAGGCGCTGAAGCTTTCTTT
CARSFGRGGAEAFF
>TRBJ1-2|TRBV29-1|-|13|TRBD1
TGCAGCGTTGACACTCAGGGGGGTAATGGCTACACCTTC
CSVDTQGGNGYTF
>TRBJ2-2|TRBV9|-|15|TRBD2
TGTGCCAGCAGCGCCGGGACTATGGACGCCGGGGAGCTGTTTTTT
CASSAGTMDAGELFF
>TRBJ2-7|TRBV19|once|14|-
TGTGCCAGTAGTATGCGGGTCGACACTTACGAGCAGTACTTC
CASSMRVDTYEQYF
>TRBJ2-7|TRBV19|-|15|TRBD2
TGTGCCAGTAGTGCCCGGCTAGCGGGACCCTACGAGCAGTACTTC
CASSARLAGPYEQYF
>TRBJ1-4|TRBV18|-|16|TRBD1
TGTGCCAGCTCATCGACAGGGGGAACAACTAATGAAAAACTGTTTTTT
CASSSTGGTTNEKLFF
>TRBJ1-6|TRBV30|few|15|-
TGTGCCTGGATCCTTGCAGGCAAACCTTATTCACCCCTCCACTTT
CAWILAGKPYSPLHF
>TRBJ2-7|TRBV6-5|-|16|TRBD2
TGTGCCAGCAGTTACAGGGGACTAGCGGGATCGTACGAGCAGTACTTC
CASSYRGLAGSYEQYF
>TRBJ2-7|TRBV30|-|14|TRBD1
TGTGCCTGTACCCGGACAGGGGGGTCCTACGAGCAGTACTTC
CACTRTGGSYEQYF
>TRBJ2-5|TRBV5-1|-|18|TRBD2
TGCGCCAGCAGCTCGTCCGGGACTAGCGCAGTCTTAGGAGAGACCCAGTACTTC
CASSSSGTSAVLGETQYF
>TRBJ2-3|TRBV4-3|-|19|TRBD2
TGCGCCAGCAGCCGAGGACTAGCGGGAGGGCCGGTGGGCACAGATACGCAGTATTTT
CASSRGLAGGPVGTDTQYF
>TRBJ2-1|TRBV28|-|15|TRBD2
TGTGCCAGCAGTTTAGGGCTAGCGGGAGATTGGGAGCAGTTCTTC
CASSLGLAGDWEQFF
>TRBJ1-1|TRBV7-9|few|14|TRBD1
TGTGCCAGCAGCTTCGGACAGGTGAACACTGAAGCTTTCTTT
CASSFGQVNTEAFF
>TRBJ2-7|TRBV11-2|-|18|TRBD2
TGTGCCAGCAGCTTGGCCCCCCTAGCGGGAGAAAACTCCTACGAGCAGTACTTC
CASSLAPLAGENSYEQYF
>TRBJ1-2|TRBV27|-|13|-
TGTGCCAGCAGTTTATCGCGTGGCTATGGCTACACCTTC
CASSLSRGYGYTF
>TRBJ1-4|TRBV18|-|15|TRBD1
TGTGCCAGCTCACCATCGGGGACAGTGCCTGAAAAACTGTTTTTT
CASSPSGTVPEKLFF
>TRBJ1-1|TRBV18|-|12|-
TGTGCCAGCTCACCATACGGGGCTGAAGCTTTCTTT
CASSPYGAEAFF
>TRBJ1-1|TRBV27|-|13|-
TGTGCCAGCAGTCAACAGGGAAGGACTGAAGCTTTCTTT
CASSQQGRTEAFF
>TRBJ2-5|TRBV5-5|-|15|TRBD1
TGTGCCAGCAGCTCGGGACAGGGGGTACAAGAGACCCAGTACTTC
CASSSGQGVQETQYF
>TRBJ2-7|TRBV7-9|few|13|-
TGTGCCAGCAGCTCCCAAAAAAACTACGAGCAGTACTTC
CASSSQKNYEQYF
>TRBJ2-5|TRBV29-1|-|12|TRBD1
TGCAGCGTGGGGACAGGGGAAGAGACCCAGTACTTC
CSVGTGEETQYF
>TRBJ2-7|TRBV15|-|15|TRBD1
TGTGCCACCAGCAGAGAGGGACAGGGAGGCCACGAGCAGTACTTC
CATSREGQGGHEQYF
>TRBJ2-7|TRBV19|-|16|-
TGTGCCAGTAGTATCGATTCCCGACAGGCCCGCTACGAGCAGTACTTC
CASSIDSRQARYEQYF
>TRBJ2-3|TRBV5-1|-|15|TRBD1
TGCGCCAGCAGCTACCCAGGGACAGGGGCAGATACGCAGTATTTT
CASSYPGTGADTQYF
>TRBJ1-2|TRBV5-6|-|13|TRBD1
TGTGCCAGCAGCTTGAGGGGGCCCTATGGCTACACCTTC
CASSLRGPYGYTF